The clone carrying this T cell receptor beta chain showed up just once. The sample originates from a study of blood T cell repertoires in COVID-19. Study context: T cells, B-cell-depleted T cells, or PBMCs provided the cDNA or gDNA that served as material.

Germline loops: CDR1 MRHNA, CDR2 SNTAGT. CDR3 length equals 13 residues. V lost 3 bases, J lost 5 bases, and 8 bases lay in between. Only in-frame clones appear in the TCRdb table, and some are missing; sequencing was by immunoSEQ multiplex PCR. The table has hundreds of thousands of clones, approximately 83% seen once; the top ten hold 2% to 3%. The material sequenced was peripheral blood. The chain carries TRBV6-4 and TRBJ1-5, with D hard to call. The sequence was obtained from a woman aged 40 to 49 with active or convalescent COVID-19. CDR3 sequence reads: CASSEQSDQPQHF. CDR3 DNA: TGTGCCAGCAGTGAACAGAGTGATCAGCCCCAGCATTTT.